This T cell receptor beta chain was retrieved from a study of cytomegalovirus exposure and HLA in healthy donors. The wider study: HLA-typed donors were the source of approximately 80 million unique TCRs, which an early data release held.

Unmatched junction bases numbered 4, after V lost 5 bases and J lost 2 bases. CDR3 size: 15 residues. Per the germline V gene, CDR1 is SEHNR and CDR2 is FQNEAQ (reference sequence). Study-wide results and caveats: The authors enumerated 150 to 200 TCR beta chains as linked to cytomegalovirus. Most TCR beta V segments were productive about 90% or about 30% of the time in an earlier analysis.

Concerning this clone: Its antigen is as yet unknown. Distinct nucleotide sequences in the sample also encode this CDR3.

Primers for the PCR totalled 60 Vbeta and 13 Jbeta. The data were produced by immunoSEQ multiplex PCR, yet TCRdb's version contains in-frame clones alone and is incomplete. The data contain about 77,000 clones, about four fifths of them seen just once; the ten biggest clones take up 3% to 3.5%. Sequencing was carried out using PBMCs. This clonotype originated in a man aged 40-50 years in good health and CMV-seronegative. The chain combines TRBV7-9 with TRBJ1-5; 9 bases agree with TRBD1. The DNA for the CDR3 is TGTGCCAGCAGCCTGGACAGGGGAGGCAATCAGCCCCAGCATTTT. Amino acid sequence: CASSLDRGGNQPQHF.